Sequencing of this T cell receptor beta chain was carried out in a study of T cells in Graves' hyperthyroidism and ophthalmopathy. Study-level information: Peripheral blood was collected at initial diagnosis, before any treatment.

Subjects with ophthalmopathy showed a Clinical Activity Score no lower than 3, a NOSPECS grade no lower than 4, and a duration shorter than 3 months. Extraction of PBMCs used roughly 9.3 ml of fresh peripheral blood. Amplification of TCR beta CDR3 regions used RNA as the template. With the HTBI primer set, the TCR CDR3 went through a first round of RT-PCR. MiXCR, applied by TCRdb to the multiplex PCR reads, yields one record per CDR3 protein. This table has fewer than 650,000 distinct CDR3 sequences, approximately 15% appearing once. Trimming pared 3 bases from V and 7 bases from J, leaving 22 bases between. Per the germline V gene, CDR1 is SNHLY and CDR2 is FYNNEI. This CDR3 region has 17 residues.

This TCR came from a woman aged 18-35 years with Graves' ophthalmopathy. Material for sequencing was blood. The chain employs TRBV2 and TRBJ2-1; TRBD1 or TRBD2 may be the D gene (6 bases each). The CDR3 DNA follows: TGTGCCAGCAGTGAGGGGTTGTTTAGCGGAGGGGGGAATGAGCAGTTCTTC. This codes for CASSEGLFSGGGNEQFF.